Listed here are 2 T cell receptor beta chains from one sample, sequenced in a study of blood T cell repertoires in COVID-19. The protocol was immunoSEQ multiplex PCR, while the TCRdb copy is restricted to in-frame clones and leaves out a portion. The sample lists approximately 210,000 clones; 80% were seen once. The sequenced material came from PBMCs or T cells enriched from blood (not recorded which). The receptors stem from a man under 40 with acute COVID-19.

The chain links TRBV6-5 to TRBJ2-2, with D possibly being TRBD1 (5 bases). This CDR3 spans 15 amino acids. The V gene's germline CDR1 is MNHEY and CDR2 SVGAGI. Trimming left V 6 bases short and J 1 base short, with 12 bases between. The CDR3, as DNA: TGTGCCAGCAGCCTTGACAGCTGGAACACCGGGGAGCTGTTTTTT. It codes for CASSLDSWNTGELFF.

This chain links TRBV13 with TRBJ1-1, with D perhaps TRBD1 (5 bases). V was pared by 1 base and J by 1 base, with 7 bases between. The CDR3 runs to 14 residues. Looked up from germline, CDR1 is PRHDT and CDR2 is FYEKMQ (reference sequence). The CDR3 nucleotides read TGTGCCAGCAGCTTAGCAGGGAAGAACACTGAAGCTTTCTTT. It yields the protein CASSLAGKNTEAFF.